This T cell receptor (beta chain) stems from a study of shared clonotypes between healthy human individuals. Study context: The cohort had two women and a few men, ages 18 to 49. General study results and limits: Sampling covered blood only; tissue repertoires likely differ. A reduction in generation probabilities was seen for non-shared clonotypes relative to those shared by all four donors.

CD8 cells classed as naive were CD45RO-negative and positively selected for CCR7, excluding terminally differentiated effector memory CD45RA+ cells. This clone was found a few times. What it binds is not known. Other DNA sequences in this specimen translate into the identical CDR3. Genomic DNA from each subset was divided evenly over several immunoSEQ plates. The protocol was immunoSEQ multiplex PCR, while the TCRdb copy is restricted to in-frame clones and leaves out a portion. Of approximately 1.9 million clones detected, roughly 95% appear once; the ten largest clones hold roughly 1.7%. Trimming took 5 bases from V and 5 from J, leaving 9 bases between them. CDR1 SGHTA and CDR2 FQGNSA come from the germline V gene. This CDR3 spans 12 amino acids.

This receptor was identified in a man aged 18 to 30 in good health. Some clones in this sample may be carry-over from other donors' samples. Source material: naive CD8+ T cells from PBMCs. V usage is TRBV7-2 and J usage is TRBJ1-1; D is unresolved. For the CDR3, the DNA is TGTGCCAGCAGCCCCCGAGGTACTGAAGCTTTCTTT. The encoded protein is CASSPRGTEAFF.